The sequence of this T cell receptor beta chain was determined in a study of regulatory T cells in long-lasting Graves disease. CDR1 is SEHNR, CDR2 FQNEAQ, per germline (reference sequence). The V and J ends lost 4 bases and 0 bases respectively, with 15 bases between them. The CDR3 length is 16 residues. This clonotype has only a few counts. HTBI primers from iRepertoire and Arm-PCR of CDR3 regions yielded the TCR beta libraries. TCRdb called the multiplex PCR reads again in MiXCR, with one record for every CDR3 protein. The table has some 430,000 distinct CDR3 sequences, 20% to 25% seen once. Time point indicated: persistent/refractory GD, antithyroid drugs over 5 years with positive TRAb. Preparation of the TCR library used RNA extracted from PBMCs. With EDTA tubes as the receptacles, about 9.2 milliliters of peripheral blood were drawn.

This sample comprised peripheral blood mononuclear cells (PBMCs), obtained when the disease was refractory, from a patient treated with antithyroid drugs. The clonotype was recovered from a female donor with Graves disease. The chain links TRBV7-9 to TRBJ1-1; D is ambiguous. CDR3 region: CASSSSSGRLNTEAFF. CDR3 nucleotides: TGTGCCAGCAGCTCTTCCTCCGGGCGCTTGAACACTGAAGCTTTCTTT.